These 27 T cell receptor beta chains originate from one sample sequenced in a study of beta chain features in type 1 diabetes. Since all of the isolated RNA was reverse transcribed, expressed TCRB transcripts were what got sequenced. Data came from immunoSEQ multiplex PCR; TCRdb stores just in-frame clones and leaves some out. The data contain about 620,000 clones, roughly a sixth of them singletons. The sequencing sample was made of naive CD4+ T cells from blood. These TCRs come from a man between 18 and 35 years old in good health.

This clone showed up just a few times. The chain uses TRBV6-6 and TRBJ1-2; TRBD1 matches 7 bases. Germline trimming cut 6 bases from V and 3 bases from J; bases unmatched to any gene: 7. CDR1 MNHNY and CDR2 SVGAGI come from the germline V gene (reference sequence). The CDR3 has 14 amino acids. The CDR3 DNA follows: TGTGCCAGCAGGGAACAGGGGAGCGACTATGGCTACACCTTC. Translation gives CASREQGSDYGYTF.

This clone has a count of ten or more. This rearrangement joins TRBV7-9 to TRBJ1-2; D is ambiguous. This CDR3 is built from 14 residues. Germline-derived CDR1 and CDR2 are SEHNR and FQNEAQ (reference sequence). V lost 6 bases and J 3 bases, leaving 14 bases between the germline ends. CDR3 nucleotides: TGTGCCAGCAGGCCCGCCGGGCCCCACTATGGCTACACCTTC. Encoded protein: CASRPAGPHYGYTF.

This clone was seen only a few times. The chain carries TRBV20-1 and TRBJ1-2; D is unresolved. The V end was cut by 8 bases, the J end by 1 base, with 8 bases between. The CDR3 runs 11 residues. CDR1 and CDR2 (germline): DFQATT, SNEGSKA (reference sequence). As DNA, the CDR3 is TGCAGTTCCAGCGATAACTATGGCTACACCTTC. This encodes CSSSDNYGYTF.

The chain links TRBV4-3 to TRBJ2-7, with D possibly matching TRBD1 (5 bases). The germline V gene encodes CDR1 LGHNA and CDR2 YSLEER. There are 15 residues in the CDR3. The V gene lost 0 bases and the J gene lost 9 bases, with 18 bases spanning the gap. CDR3 sequence: CASSQDSGHRYGQYF. The CDR3 bases are TGCGCCAGCAGCCAAGATAGTGGACACCGCTATGGGCAGTACTTC.

V is TRBV29-1 and J is TRBJ1-1; no definite D call. CDR1 and CDR2 (germline): SQVTM, ANQGSEA. Trimming pared 7 bases from V and 0 bases from J, leaving 12 bases between. The CDR3 sequence is 13 residues long. The CDR3 loop is CSALTNMNTEAFF. CDR3 bases: TGCAGCGCCCTGACAAATATGAACACTGAAGCTTTCTTT.

This clone has just a few counts. The chain combines TRBV6-6 with TRBJ2-7; D unresolved. The ends were cut back, 0 bases at V and 2 bases at J, with 11 bases in the middle. The V gene's germline CDR1 is MNHNY and CDR2 SVGAGI (reference sequence). The CDR3 contains 15 residues. CDR3 DNA sequence: TGTGCCAGCAGTTACTCGGCAGCAACTGCCTACGAGCAGTACTTC. Translated, it gives CASSYSAATAYEQYF.

This chain joins TRBV19 and TRBJ2-7; 9 bases are a match to TRBD1. CDR1 LNHDA and CDR2 SQIVND come from the germline V gene (reference sequence). V was clipped by 6 bases and J by 2 bases; unmatched bases: 5. The CDR3 is 14 residues long. The CDR3 nucleotides read TGTGCCAGTAGAAGAGGGGACAGGGCCTACGAGCAGTACTTC. Protein sequence: CASRRGDRAYEQYF.

The rearrangement links TRBV1 to TRBJ2-1; no DNA check was done on the table's D call, TRBD2. TRBV1 is tagged as a pseudogene. The CDR3 is 16 amino acids. CDR3 bases: TGCACCAGCAGCCTCCCGGGAGCCAGCTCCTACAATGAGCAGTTCTTC. Protein product: CTSSLPGASSYNEQFF.

The CDR3 DNA sequence: TGTGCCAGCAGCGTATTCGGAAGGGGCACCTACAATGAGCAGTTCTTC. It encodes CASSVFGRGTYNEQFF. V gene TRBV9 combines with J gene TRBJ2-1; D possibly corresponds to TRBD1 (5 bases). The CDR3 length is 16 residues. Germline V CDR1 and CDR2: SGDLS, YYNGEE. Between the trimmed V and J ends, which lost 1 base and 2 bases, there was a span of 13 bases.

V usage is TRBV29-1 and J usage is TRBJ1-1; D may be TRBD1 (6 bases). Germline V gene sequence: CDR1 SQVTM, CDR2 ANQGSEA. V shed 0 bases and J shed 4 bases, with 12 bases lying between them. The CDR3 consists of 14 residues. The CDR3 DNA follows: TGCAGCGTTGAAGAAGGAGGGGGTATCACTGAAGCTTTCTTT. As protein: CSVEEGGGITEAFF.

This clone was counted a few times. The chain links TRBV7-9 to TRBJ1-1; D is uncertain. The V end lost 5 bases, the J end lost 0 bases, and 13 bases lay between the germline ends. From germline, CDR1 is SEHNR and CDR2 FQNEAQ (reference sequence). The CDR3 length is 15 residues. The DNA for the CDR3 is TGTGCCAGCAGCCCTTCACTCGGGCTGAACACTGAAGCTTTCTTT. Translation: CASSPSLGLNTEAFF.

This clone was picked up a small number of times. V usage is TRBV5-1 and J usage is TRBJ2-3; D gene ambiguous. Trimming left V 4 bases short and J 2 bases short, with 11 bases between. CDR1 and CDR2 (germline): SGHRS, YFSETQ. This CDR3 region has 14 residues. The CDR3 DNA sequence: TGCGCCAGCAGCGTTTCTGAGATCACAGATACGCAGTATTTT. Translated, it gives CASSVSEITDTQYF.

In its sample, this clone was seen a few times. Other DNA variants within this sample encode the same CDR3. The chain is built from TRBV7-2 and TRBJ2-7, with TRBD2 identical over 8 bases. CDR3 length equals 14 residues. Trimming at V came to 1 base and at J to 3 bases, leaving 2 bases not matched to a gene. Per the germline V gene, CDR1 is SGHTA and CDR2 is FQGNSA. In nucleotides, the CDR3 is TGTGCCAGCAGCTTAGTAGGGACTAGCTACGAGCAGTACTTC. Translated, it gives CASSLVGTSYEQYF.

Only a few counts were recorded for this clone. The rearrangement links TRBV29-1 to TRBJ2-2; 7 bases map to TRBD2. Unmatched junction bases numbered 6, after V lost 5 bases and J lost 0 bases. This CDR3 is built from 15 residues. Germline CDR1 SQVTM, CDR2 ANQGSEA. The CDR3 DNA reads as TGCAGCGTTCCGAAAGGGACTACGAACACCGGGGAGCTGTTTTTT. Its translation is CSVPKGTTNTGELFF.

The V gene is TRBV27, the J gene TRBJ1-6, with D tentatively TRBD1 (6 bases). Germline V gene sequence: CDR1 MNHEY, CDR2 SMNVEV (reference sequence). Trimming took 3 bases from V and 14 from J, leaving 20 bases between them. This CDR3 region has 15 residues. As DNA, the CDR3 is TGTGCCAGCAGTTTGAGTGAGACAGGCCTTCTGTCCCTCCACTTT. Translated: CASSLSETGLLSLHF.

The genes are TRBV28 and TRBJ2-2; possible D gene TRBD1, 6 bases. The V gene lost 6 bases and the J gene lost 7 bases, with 12 bases spanning the gap. The germline V gene encodes CDR1 MDHEN and CDR2 SYDVKM. This CDR3 has 13 residues. The CDR3 loop is CASSHREGGELFF. DNA of the CDR3: TGTGCCAGCAGCCACAGGGAAGGCGGGGAGCTGTTTTTT. The full variable domain, with the rest looked up from reference TRBV28 and TRBJ2-2, is DVKVTQSSRYLVKRTGEKVFLECVQDMDHENMFWYRQDPGLGLRLIYFSYDVKMKEKGDIPEGYSVSREKKERFSLILESASTNQTSMYLCASSHREGGELFFGEGSRLTVL.

This clone was observed a handful of times. The rearrangement links TRBV4-3 to TRBJ2-2; D unclear. V was trimmed by 1 base and J by 0 bases, leaving 3 bases between them. The CDR3 is 14 amino acids. Germline loops: CDR1 LGHNA, CDR2 YSLEER. The CDR3 region has the DNA TGCGCCAGCAGCCAAGCTTCGAACACCGGGGAGCTGTTTTTT. It is translated as CASSQASNTGELFF.

The chain is built from TRBV29-1 and TRBJ1-1; maybe TRBD1 (6 bases). Trimming removed 6 bases from V and 7 bases from J, with 15 bases in between. This CDR3 is 12 amino acids long. The germline gives CDR1 SQVTM, CDR2 ANQGSEA. Written as DNA, the CDR3 is TGCAGCGTAAGTGGACAGACAGTTGAAGCTTTCTTT. It codes for CSVSGQTVEAFF. Complete variable domain (other parts from reference TRBV29-1 and TRBJ1-1): SAVISQKPSRDICQRGTSLTIQCQVDSQVTMMFWYRQQPGQSLTLIATANQGSEATYESGFVIDKFPISRPNLTFSTLTVSNMSPEDSSIYLCSVSGQTVEAFFGQGTRLTVV.

V gene TRBV21-1 combines with J gene TRBJ2-3; the table names TRBD1, a call not compared with the DNA. TRBV21-1 corresponds to a pseudogene. This CDR3 has 14 residues. The CDR3 loop reads CASRGVLSTDTQYF. In DNA form, the CDR3 reads TGTGCCAGCAGGGGCGTTCTATCCACAGATACGCAGTATTTT.

This chain uses TRBV19 with TRBJ1-5; a possible D gene is TRBD1 (5 bases). The CDR3 sequence is 14 residues long. Germline V gene data show CDR1 as LNHDA and CDR2 as SQIVND (reference sequence). V shed 3 bases and J shed 4 bases, with 10 bases lying between them. CDR3 in amino acids: CASSIIRVNQPQHF. CDR3 bases: TGTGCCAGTAGTATTATCAGGGTAAATCAGCCCCAGCATTTT.

The gene calls are TRBV28 and TRBJ2-7, with 8 bases identical to TRBD2. V was pared by 6 bases and J by 4 bases, with 11 bases of the junction left unmatched. The CDR3 extends over 15 amino acids. Germline V lookup: CDR1 MDHEN, CDR2 SYDVKM. CDR3 amino acids: CASSAVRASGYEQYF. The CDR3 nucleotides read TGTGCCAGCAGCGCAGTTCGGGCTAGCGGGTACGAGCAGTACTTC.

The V gene is TRBV4-1, the J gene TRBJ1-5; D is unresolved. Trimming pared 1 base from V and 2 bases from J, leaving 15 bases between. The germline gives CDR1 MGHRA, CDR2 YSYEKL. The CDR3 runs 17 residues. The CDR3 nucleotides read TGCGCCAGCAGCCAAGTAACACGGGTAGGCGGCAATCAGCCCCAGCATTTT. This gives the protein CASSQVTRVGGNQPQHF.

The chain has TRBV5-4 and TRBJ2-7, with 7 positions matching TRBD1. Germline CDR1 SGHNT, CDR2 YYREEE (reference sequence). This CDR3 has 15 residues. The trim removed 0 bases at V and 6 bases at J, leaving 9 bases unmatched. DNA for the CDR3: TGTGCCAGCAGCTTGGCCAAAGGGGGCGCTTCCGAGCAGTACTTC. Protein product: CASSLAKGGASEQYF.

The chain carries TRBV21-1 and TRBJ2-5; the table's D call of TRBD1 was not tested on the DNA. TRBV21-1 is designated a pseudogene. The CDR3 runs to 14 residues. The CDR3 coding sequence is TGTGCCAGCCCAACAGGAGCGCCCCAAGAGACCCAGTACTTC. Protein product: CASPTGAPQETQYF.

In its sample, this clone was seen a few times. This sequence joins TRBV5-1 and TRBJ2-7, with 10 bases that match TRBD2. The germline CDR1 and CDR2 sequences are SGHRS and YFSETQ. After removal of 4 bases from V and 0 bases from J, the junction contained 4 bases not matched to a gene. The CDR3 sequence is 15 residues long. The CDR3 nucleotides are TGCGCCAGCAGCCCACTAGCGGGGAGCTCCTACGAGCAGTACTTC. This gives the protein CASSPLAGSSYEQYF.

This clone has a handful of counts. The CDR3 loop reads CASSQEGQGLDTQYF. CDR3 DNA: TGCGCCAGCAGCCAAGAGGGACAGGGTTTGGATACGCAGTATTTT. This chain joins TRBV4-3 and TRBJ2-3; TRBD1 matches at 9 bases. The CDR3 runs to 15 residues. The germline CDR1 and CDR2 sequences are LGHNA and YSLEER. V trimming: 0 bases; J trimming: 6 bases; junction bases outside the gene matches: 4.

The chain recombines TRBV15 with TRBJ2-5, with no clear D. V was shortened by 0 bases and J by 5 bases, with 7 bases between the two germline ends. The germline V gene has CDR1 LNHNV and CDR2 YYDKDF (reference sequence). The CDR3 contains 13 residues. DNA of the CDR3: TGTGCCACCAGCAGAGATCCGAGGGAGACCCAGTACTTC. The encoded protein is CATSRDPRETQYF.